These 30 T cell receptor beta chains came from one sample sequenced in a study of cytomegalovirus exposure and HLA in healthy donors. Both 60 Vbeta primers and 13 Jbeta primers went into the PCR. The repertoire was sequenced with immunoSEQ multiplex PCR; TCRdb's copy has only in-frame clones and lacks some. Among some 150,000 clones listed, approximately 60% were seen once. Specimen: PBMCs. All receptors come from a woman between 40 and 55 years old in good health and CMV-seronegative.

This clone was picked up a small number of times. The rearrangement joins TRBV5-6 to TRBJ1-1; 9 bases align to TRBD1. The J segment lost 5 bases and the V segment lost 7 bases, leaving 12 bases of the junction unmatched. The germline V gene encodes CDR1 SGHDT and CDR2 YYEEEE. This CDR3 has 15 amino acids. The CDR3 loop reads CASESGTGWGTEAFF. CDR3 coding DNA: TGTGCCAGCGAATCCGGGACAGGGTGGGGTACTGAAGCTTTCTTT.

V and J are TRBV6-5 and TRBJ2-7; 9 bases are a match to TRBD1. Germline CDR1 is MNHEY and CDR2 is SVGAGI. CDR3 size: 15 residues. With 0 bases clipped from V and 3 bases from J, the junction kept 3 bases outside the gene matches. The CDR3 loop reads CASSYSGTGNYEQYF. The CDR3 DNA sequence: TGTGCCAGCAGTTACTCGGGGACAGGGAACTACGAGCAGTACTTC.

This chain's CDR3 is CALLAGTHTGELFF. The CDR3, as DNA: TGTGCCTTGTTAGCGGGGACACACACCGGGGAGCTGTTTTTT. The chain joins TRBV30 to TRBJ2-2; 8 bases are shared with TRBD2. Germline-derived CDR1 and CDR2 are GTSNPN and SVGIG (reference sequence). Losses at the gene ends were 7 bases for V and 3 bases for J; bases not matched to a gene: 7. The CDR3 is 14 amino acids. The full variable domain, with the rest looked up from reference TRBV30 and TRBJ2-2, is SQTIHQWPATLVQPVGSPLSLECTVEGTSNPNLYWYRQAAGRGLQLLFYSVGIGQISSEVPQNLSASRPQDRQFILSSKKLLLSDSGFYLCALLAGTHTGELFFGEGSRLTVL.

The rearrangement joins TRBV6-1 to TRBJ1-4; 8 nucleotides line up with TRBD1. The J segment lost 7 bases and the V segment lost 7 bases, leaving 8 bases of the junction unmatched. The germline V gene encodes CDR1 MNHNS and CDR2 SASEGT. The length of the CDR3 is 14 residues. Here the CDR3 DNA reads TGTGCCAGCACTTCGGGACAGGTGCGTGAAAAACTGTTTTTT. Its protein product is CASTSGQVREKLFF.

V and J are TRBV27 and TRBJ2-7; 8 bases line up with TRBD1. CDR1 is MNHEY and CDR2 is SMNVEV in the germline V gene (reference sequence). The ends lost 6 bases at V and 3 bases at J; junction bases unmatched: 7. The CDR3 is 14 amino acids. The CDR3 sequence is CASSRTGRLYEQYF. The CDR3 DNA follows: TGTGCCAGCAGCCGGACAGGGAGGCTCTACGAGCAGTACTTC.

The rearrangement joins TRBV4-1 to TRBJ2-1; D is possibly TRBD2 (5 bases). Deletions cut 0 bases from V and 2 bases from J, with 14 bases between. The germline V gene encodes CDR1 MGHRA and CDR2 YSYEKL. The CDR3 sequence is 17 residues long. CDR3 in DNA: TGCGCCAGCAGCCAAGAACTGGGAGTTAGGGCCTACAATGAGCAGTTCTTC. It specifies CASSQELGVRAYNEQFF.

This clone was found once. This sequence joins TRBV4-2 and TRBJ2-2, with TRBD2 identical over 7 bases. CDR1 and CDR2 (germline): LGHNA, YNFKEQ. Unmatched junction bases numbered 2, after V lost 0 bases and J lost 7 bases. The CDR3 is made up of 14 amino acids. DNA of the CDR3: TGTGCCAGCAGCCAAGATCCGGGGGGCGGGGAGCTGTTTTTT. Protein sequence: CASSQDPGGGELFF.

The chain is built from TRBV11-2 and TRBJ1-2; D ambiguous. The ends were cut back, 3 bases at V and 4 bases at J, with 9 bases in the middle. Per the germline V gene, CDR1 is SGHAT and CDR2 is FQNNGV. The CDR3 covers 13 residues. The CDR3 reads CASSFPGLYGYTF. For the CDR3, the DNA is TGTGCCAGCAGCTTTCCAGGACTCTATGGCTACACCTTC. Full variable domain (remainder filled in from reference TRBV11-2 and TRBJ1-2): EAGVAQSPRYKIIEKRQSVAFWCNPISGHATLYWYQQILGQGPKLLIQFQNNGVVDDSQLPKDRFSAERLKGVDSTLKIQPAKLEDSAVYLCASSFPGLYGYTFGSGTRLTVV.

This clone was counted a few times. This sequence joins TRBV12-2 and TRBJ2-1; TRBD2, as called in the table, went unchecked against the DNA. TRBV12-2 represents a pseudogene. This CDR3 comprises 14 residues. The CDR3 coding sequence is TGTGCAAGTCGCTTCCCAGCGGGGGAGTATGAGCAGTTCTTC. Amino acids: CASRFPAGEYEQFF.

The chain's CDR3 is CATSRGEGTEAFF. The DNA of the CDR3 is TGTGCCACCAGCAGAGGGGAGGGCACTGAAGCTTTCTTT. V and J are TRBV15 and TRBJ1-1; D remains ambiguous. The CDR3 spans 13 residues. V lost 1 base and J lost 4, with 7 bases in between. CDR1 is LNHNV and CDR2 is YYDKDF in the germline V gene (reference sequence).

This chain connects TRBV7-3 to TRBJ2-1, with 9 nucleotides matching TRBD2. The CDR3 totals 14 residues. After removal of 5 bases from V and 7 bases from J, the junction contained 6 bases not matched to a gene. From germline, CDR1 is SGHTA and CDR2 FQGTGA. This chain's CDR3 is CASSQAGGLNEQFF. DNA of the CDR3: TGTGCCAGCAGCCAAGCGGGGGGCTTAAATGAGCAGTTCTTC.

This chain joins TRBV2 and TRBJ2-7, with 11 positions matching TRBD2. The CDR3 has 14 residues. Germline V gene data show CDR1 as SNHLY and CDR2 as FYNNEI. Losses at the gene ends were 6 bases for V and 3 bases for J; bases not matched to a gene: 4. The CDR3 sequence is CASRGLAGGYEQYF. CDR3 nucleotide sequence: TGTGCCAGCAGAGGTCTAGCGGGGGGCTACGAGCAGTACTTC. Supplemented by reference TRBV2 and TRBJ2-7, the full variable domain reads EPEVTQTPSHQVTQMGQEVILRCVPISNHLYFYWYRQILGQKVEFLVSFYNNEISEKSEIFDDQFSVERPDGSNFTLKIRSTKLEDSAMYFCASRGLAGGYEQYFGPGTRLTVT.

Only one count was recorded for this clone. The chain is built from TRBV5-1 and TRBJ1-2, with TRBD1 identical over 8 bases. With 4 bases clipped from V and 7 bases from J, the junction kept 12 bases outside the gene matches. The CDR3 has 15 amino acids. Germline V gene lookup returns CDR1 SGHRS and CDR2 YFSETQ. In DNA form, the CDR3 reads TGCGCCAGCAGCCCCCGGGGACAGGATCGGTTTGGCTACACCTTC. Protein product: CASSPRGQDRFGYTF. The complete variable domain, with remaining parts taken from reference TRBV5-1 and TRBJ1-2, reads KAGVTQTPRYLIKTRGQQVTLSCSPISGHRSVSWYQQTPGQGLQFLFEYFSETQRNKGNFPGRFSGRQFSNSRSEMNVSTLELGDSALYLCASSPRGQDRFGYTFGSGTRLTVV.

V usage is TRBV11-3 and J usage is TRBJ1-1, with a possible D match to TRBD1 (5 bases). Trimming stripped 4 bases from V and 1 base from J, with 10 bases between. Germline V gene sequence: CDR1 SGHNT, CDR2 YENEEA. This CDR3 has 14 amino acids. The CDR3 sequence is CASSSGHRNTEAFF. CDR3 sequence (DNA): TGTGCCAGCAGCTCCGGACACAGGAACACTGAAGCTTTCTTT.

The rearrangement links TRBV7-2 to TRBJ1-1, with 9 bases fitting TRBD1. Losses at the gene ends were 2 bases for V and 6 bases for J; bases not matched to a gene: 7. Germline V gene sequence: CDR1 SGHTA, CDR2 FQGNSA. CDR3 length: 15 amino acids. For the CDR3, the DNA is TGTGCCAGCAGCTTATTCCTGGACAGGGGAGCTGAAGCTTTCTTT. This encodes CASSLFLDRGAEAFF.

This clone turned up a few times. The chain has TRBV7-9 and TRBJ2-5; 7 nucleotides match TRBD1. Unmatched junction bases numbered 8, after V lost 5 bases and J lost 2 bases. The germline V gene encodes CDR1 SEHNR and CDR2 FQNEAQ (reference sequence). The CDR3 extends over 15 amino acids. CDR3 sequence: CASSVTGTVQETQYF. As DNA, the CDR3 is TGTGCCAGCAGCGTAACCGGGACAGTTCAAGAGACCCAGTACTTC.

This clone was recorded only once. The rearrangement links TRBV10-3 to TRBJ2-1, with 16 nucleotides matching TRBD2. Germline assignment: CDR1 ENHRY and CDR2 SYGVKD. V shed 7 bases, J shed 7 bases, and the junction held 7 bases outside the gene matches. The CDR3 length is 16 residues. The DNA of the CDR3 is TGTGCCATCAAAGGGACTAGCGGGGGGGAGGCAAATGAGCAGTTCTTC. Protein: CAIKGTSGGEANEQFF.

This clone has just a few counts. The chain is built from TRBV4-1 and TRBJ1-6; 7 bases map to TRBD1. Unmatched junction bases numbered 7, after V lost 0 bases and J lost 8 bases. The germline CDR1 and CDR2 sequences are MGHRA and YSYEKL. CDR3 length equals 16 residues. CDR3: CASSQDNRDSDSPLHF. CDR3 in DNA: TGCGCCAGCAGCCAAGATAATAGGGACAGTGATTCACCCCTCCACTTT.

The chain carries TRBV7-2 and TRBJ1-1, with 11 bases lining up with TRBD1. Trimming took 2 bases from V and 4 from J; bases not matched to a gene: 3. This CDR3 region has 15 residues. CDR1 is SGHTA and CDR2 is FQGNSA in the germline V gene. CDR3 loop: CASSLHGTGGTEAFF. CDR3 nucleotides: TGTGCCAGCAGCTTACACGGGACAGGGGGCACTGAAGCTTTCTTT. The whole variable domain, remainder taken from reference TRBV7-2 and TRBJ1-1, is GAGVSQSPSNKVTEKGKDVELRCDPISGHTALYWYRQSLGQGLEFLIYFQGNSAPDKSGLPSDRFSAERTGGSVSTLTIQRTQQEDSAVYLCASSLHGTGGTEAFFGQGTRLTVV.

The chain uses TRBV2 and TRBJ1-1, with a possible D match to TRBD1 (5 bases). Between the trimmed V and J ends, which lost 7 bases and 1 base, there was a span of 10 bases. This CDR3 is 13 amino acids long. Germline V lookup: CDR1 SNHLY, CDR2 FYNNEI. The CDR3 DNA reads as TGTGCCAGCACCTGGACATCGAACACTGAAGCTTTCTTT. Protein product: CASTWTSNTEAFF. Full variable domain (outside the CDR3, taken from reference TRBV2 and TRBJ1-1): EPEVTQTPSHQVTQMGQEVILRCVPISNHLYFYWYRQILGQKVEFLVSFYNNEISEKSEIFDDQFSVERPDGSNFTLKIRSTKLEDSAMYFCASTWTSNTEAFFGQGTRLTVV.

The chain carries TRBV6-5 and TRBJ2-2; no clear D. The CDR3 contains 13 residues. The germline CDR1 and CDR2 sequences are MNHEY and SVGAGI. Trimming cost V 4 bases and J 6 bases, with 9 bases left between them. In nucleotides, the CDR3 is TGTGCCAGCAGTTCGAGGATGGCCGGGGAGCTGTTTTTT. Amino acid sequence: CASSSRMAGELFF.

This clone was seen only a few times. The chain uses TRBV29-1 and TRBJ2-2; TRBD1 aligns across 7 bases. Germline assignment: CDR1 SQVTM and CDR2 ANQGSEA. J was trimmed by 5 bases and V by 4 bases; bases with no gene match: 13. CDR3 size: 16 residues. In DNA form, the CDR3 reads TGCAGCGTTGGAGACCAGACAGGGCTGAAGACCGGGGAGCTGTTTTTT. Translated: CSVGDQTGLKTGELFF.

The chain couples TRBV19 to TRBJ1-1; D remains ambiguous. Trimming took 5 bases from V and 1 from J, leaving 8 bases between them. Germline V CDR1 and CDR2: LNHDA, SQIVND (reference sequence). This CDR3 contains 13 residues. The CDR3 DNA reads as TGTGCCAGTAGTCGCTCCGGGAACACTGAAGCTTTCTTT. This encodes CASSRSGNTEAFF.

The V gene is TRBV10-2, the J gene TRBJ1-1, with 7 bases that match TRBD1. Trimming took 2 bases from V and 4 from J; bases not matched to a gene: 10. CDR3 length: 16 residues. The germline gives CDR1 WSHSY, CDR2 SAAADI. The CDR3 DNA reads TGCGCCAGCAGTGAGATCTTTGCAGGGGGACTCACTGAAGCTTTCTTT. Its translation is CASSEIFAGGLTEAFF.

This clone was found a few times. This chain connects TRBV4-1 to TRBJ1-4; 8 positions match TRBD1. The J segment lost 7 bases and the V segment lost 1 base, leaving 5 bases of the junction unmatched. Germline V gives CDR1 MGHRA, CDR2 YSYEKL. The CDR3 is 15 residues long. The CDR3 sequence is CASSQGTGRGEKLFF. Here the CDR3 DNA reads TGCGCCAGCAGCCAAGGGACAGGGAGGGGTGAAAAACTGTTTTTT.

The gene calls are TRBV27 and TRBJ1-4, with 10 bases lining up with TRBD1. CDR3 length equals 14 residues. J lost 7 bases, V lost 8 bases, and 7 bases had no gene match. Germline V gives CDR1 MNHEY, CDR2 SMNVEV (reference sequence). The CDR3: CASGGTGAGEKLFF. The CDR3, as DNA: TGTGCCAGCGGGGGGACAGGGGCAGGTGAAAAACTGTTTTTT.

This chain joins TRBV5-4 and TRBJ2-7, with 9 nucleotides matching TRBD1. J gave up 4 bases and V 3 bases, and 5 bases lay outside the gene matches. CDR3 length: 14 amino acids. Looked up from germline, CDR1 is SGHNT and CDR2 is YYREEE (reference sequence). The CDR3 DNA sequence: TGTGCCAGCAGCTCGGGACAGGGTCATTACGAGCAGTACTTC. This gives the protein CASSSGQGHYEQYF.

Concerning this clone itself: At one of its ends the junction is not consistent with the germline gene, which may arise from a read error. This CDR3 is CTSRLGQGNTEAFF. DNA for the CDR3: TGTACCAGTAGACTGGGGCAGGGGAACACTGAAGCTTTCTTT. The genes are TRBV19 and TRBJ1-1, with D possibly matching TRBD1 (5 bases). This CDR3 is 14 amino acids long. Looked up from germline, CDR1 is LNHDA and CDR2 is SQIVND (reference sequence).

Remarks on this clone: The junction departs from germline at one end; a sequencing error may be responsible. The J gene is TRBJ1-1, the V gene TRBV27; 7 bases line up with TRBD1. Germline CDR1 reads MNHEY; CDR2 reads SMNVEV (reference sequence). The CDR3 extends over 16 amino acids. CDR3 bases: TGTGCCAGCAGTTCAGGGGGGACCTTTATGAAAACTGAAGCTTTCTTT. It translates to CASSSGGTFMKTEAFF.

In nucleotides, the CDR3 is TGTGCTAGTCGGGCGCGGGGGTCCCAAGAGACCCAGTACTTC. Protein: CASRARGSQETQYF. This chain uses TRBV12-5 with TRBJ2-5; 7 nucleotides align to TRBD2. With V trimmed by 8 bases and J by 1 base, 7 bases remained unmatched. This CDR3 region has 14 residues. Germline V gene sequence: CDR1 LGHNT, CDR2 FRNRAP.